A selection of T cell receptor beta chains follows, all from one sample in a study of T cell responses to AZD1222 COVID-19 vaccine. Repertoires were generated with immunoSEQ multiplex PCR, while TCRdb's copy carries only in-frame clones and drops some. The profile shows 95,000 to 100,000 clones, about 81% of them singletons. This specimen was peripheral blood, taken 28 days after the second AZD1222 dose. The receptors shown here come from an adult who received the AZD1222 COVID-19 vaccine. CDR3s include the opening cysteine and the closing phenylalanine or tryptophan. A D gene is named only where the DNA matches it firmly. Size values are once, few and many counts, or a class for expanded clones, and some rows have none.

clone_size,d_call,j_call,v_call,cdr3_nt,cdr3_aa
NA,NA,TRBJ1-1,TRBV6-5,TGTGCCAGCTCGGAGACTCCAGGGAGACGGACTGAAGCTTTCTTT,CASSETPGRRTEAFF
once,NA,TRBJ2-3,TRBV5-8,TGTGCCAGCAGCCCGACCCGGAGCACAGATACGCAGTATTTT,CASSPTRSTDTQYF
once,NA,TRBJ1-2,TRBV5-6,TGTGCCAGCAGCTCCACGGGGTTCAGGGGCAACTATGGCTACACCTTC,CASSSTGFRGNYGYTF
NA,NA,TRBJ2-3,TRBV11-1,TGTGCCAGCAGCTTAGCCCTCGACGGCGCAGATACGCAGTATTTT,CASSLALDGADTQYF
once,NA,TRBJ2-6,TRBV6-1,TGTGCCAGCAGTGAAGTCAGCGGATATTACTCTGGGGCCAACGTCCTGACTTTC,CASSEVSGYYSGANVLTF
NA,TRBD1,TRBJ2-5,TRBV29-1,TGCAGCGCTGCGGGGGACAGGGGTGAGACCCAGTACTTC,CSAAGDRGETQYF
few,NA,TRBJ1-1,TRBV10-2,TGCGCCAGCAGTGAATCGTCAGCCCGCATGAACACTGAAGCTTTCTTT,CASSESSARMNTEAFF
NA,NA,TRBJ1-6,TRBV5-1,TGCGCCAGCAGCTTGCTGGTCAGGGAATCTGATTCACCCCTCCACTTT,CASSLLVRESDSPLHF
NA,NA,TRBJ1-4,TRBV7-9,TGTGCCAGCAGCAATCAGGGGAGGCTCGAAAAACTGTTTTTT,CASSNQGRLEKLFF
NA,NA,TRBJ1-2,TRBV11-3,TGTGCCAGCAGCGGCGGCACTCGGGGTGGCTACACCTTC,CASSGGTRGGYTF
NA,TRBD1,TRBJ1-2,TRBV9,TGTGCCAGCAGCGCCCCCGGACAGGAGAATGGCTACACCTTC,CASSAPGQENGYTF
NA,NA,TRBJ2-7,TRBV10-1,TGCGCCAGCAGTGATTCTAATAGAATGGACGAGCAGTACTTC,CASSDSNRMDEQYF
NA,NA,TRBJ2-1,TRBV9,TGTGCCAGCAGCGTAGCGGGGGGACAGGCGGGTGAGCAGTTCTTC,CASSVAGGQAGEQFF
NA,NA,TRBJ1-1,TRBV18,TGTGCCAGCTCACCGAGTGCGGTGGGATACACTGAAGCTTTCTTT,CASSPSAVGYTEAFF
NA,NA,TRBJ1-6,TRBV7-9,TGTGCCAGCAGCTCGAACAGGCAGAATTCACCCCTCCACTTT,CASSSNRQNSPLHF
once,NA,TRBJ2-7,TRBV14,TGTGCCAGCAGCCAAGCCCGCGACTCCTACGAGCAGTACTTC,CASSQARDSYEQYF
NA,TRBD1,TRBJ1-2,TRBV20-1,TGCAGTGCTAGTAGCGGGACAGGGGGCTATGGCTACACCTTC,CSASSGTGGYGYTF
NA,NA,TRBJ2-1,TRBV6-5,TGTGCCAGCAGCGACCAGCAGATCAGGGAGCAGTTCTTC,CASSDQQIREQFF
few,TRBD2,TRBJ2-3,TRBV20-1,TGCAGTGCTAGTGGGGGCGGGGCTAGCGGGGTTACAGATACGCAGTATTTT,CSASGGGASGVTDTQYF
NA,NA,TRBJ1-5,TRBV3-1/TRBV3-2,TGTGCCAGCAGCCAAGATCCGAGGCAGCCCCAGCATTTT,CASSQDPRQPQHF
NA,NA,TRBJ2-7,TRBV27,TGTGCCAGCAGTTCCCCACTTAGACTAGTTGTACCTGCAAGCCGGGGCGAGCAGTACTTC,CASSSPLRLVVPASRGEQYF
NA,NA,TRBJ2-6,TRBV27,TGTGCCAGCAGTTTGAACAGGCACTCTGGGGCCAACGTCCTGACTTTC,CASSLNRHSGANVLTF
NA,NA,TRBJ2-2,TRBV9,TGTGCCAGCAGCGTAGATGGCGGGGTGGGCGGGGAGCTGTTTTTT,CASSVDGGVGGELFF
NA,NA,TRBJ1-1,TRBV25-1,TGTGCCAGCCGTAGGAACACTGAAGCTTTCTTT,CASRRNTEAFF
few,TRBD1,TRBJ1-4,TRBV19,TGTGCCAGTAGTGCATGGGGACAGGGTCGTGAAAAACTGTTTTTT,CASSAWGQGREKLFF
NA,NA,TRBJ1-1,TRBV11-2,TGTGCCAGCAGCTCCGGGTTATATTTGGGTTGGAACACTGAAGCTTTCTTT,CASSSGLYLGWNTEAFF
NA,TRBD1,TRBJ2-5,TRBV18,TGTGCCAGCTCACCCCGGACAGGGGCCGGAGAGACCCAGTACTTC,CASSPRTGAGETQYF
NA,NA,TRBJ1-2,TRBV7-9,TGTGCCAGCAGCCCCGCCGGCAGGGGAAGGGGCTACACCTTC,CASSPAGRGRGYTF
NA,NA,TRBJ2-1,TRBV10-1,TGCGCCAGCAGGTCCAAGGGGTGGTTTGGACTGTTACCTAATGAGCAGTTCTTC,CASRSKGWFGLLPNEQFF
NA,TRBD1,TRBJ2-4,TRBV5-6,TGTGCCAGCAGCTTAGGGGGCGCGGACATTCAGTACTTC,CASSLGGADIQYF
once,NA,TRBJ1-1,TRBV2,TGTGCCAGCAGTGAGGGCCTCCTTGGGTTGGCTTTCTTT,CASSEGLLGLAFF
NA,NA,TRBJ2-1,TRBV29-1,TGCAGCCTGGGGTGGGGAAACAATGAGCAGTTCTTC,CSLGWGNNEQFF
NA,NA,TRBJ1-1,TRBV28,TGTGCCAGCAGTTTAACACAGGGAGGTGGAAGCACTGAAGCTTTCTTT,CASSLTQGGGSTEAFF
NA,NA,TRBJ2-5,TRBV29-1,TGCAGCGTTGAAGTTGGAGGGGGGGAGACCCAGTACTTC,CSVEVGGGETQYF
NA,NA,TRBJ2-5,TRBV7-2,TGTGCCAGCAGCTCCAGGGAGACCCAGTACTTC,CASSSRETQYF
NA,NA,TRBJ2-1,TRBV19,TGTGCCAGTAGTACCGGGGCCGATGTCCCCTACAATGAGCAGTTCTTC,CASSTGADVPYNEQFF
NA,NA,TRBJ2-7,TRBV11-2,TGTGCCAGCAGCTTAGCGACAGGCGAGCAGTACTTC,CASSLATGEQYF
NA,TRBD2,TRBJ2-1,TRBV11-3,TGTGCCAGCAGCCTTACCGGACTAGCGGGGGGGGATGAGCAGTTCTTC,CASSLTGLAGGDEQFF